The present entry profiles one T cell receptor (beta chain) with its context. What it binds is unknown. The CDR3 covers 13 residues. With 2 bases clipped from V and 10 bases from J, the junction kept 7 bases outside the gene matches. CDR1 is SGHNT and CDR2 is YYREEE in the germline V gene (reference sequence). This entry belongs to a study of vaccination and CD4 T cells after COVID-19. Study-wide background: Sampling post-COVID took place a median roughly 92 days after diagnosis (range 35 to 161). The authors exposed cells to overlapping spike peptides derived from SARS-CoV-2, HCoV-NL63, HCoV-OC43 and HCoV-229E.

The treatment denotes: approximately 9-day PBMC culture with coronavirus spike peptide pools or control peptides (ViraFEST assay). Sequencing of the DNA from cultured CD4+ T cells was carried out with the Oncomine TCR Beta short-read assay. TCRdb passed the PCR reads through MiXCR, listing each CDR3 protein once. The sample records about 21,000 distinct CDR3 sequences, around half being singletons. V is TRBV5-4 and J is TRBJ1-1, with 8 bases that match TRBD1. This TCR was recovered from a human donor who had recovered from COVID-19. The sample was CD4+ T cells from blood, cultured in vitro. The DNA of the CDR3 is TGTGCCAGCAGCTTAGGACAGGGAGGGGGAGCTTTCTTT. Its protein product is CASSLGQGGGAFF.